This passage covers 26 T cell receptor beta chains from one sample sequenced in a study of blood T cell repertoires in COVID-19. The table came from immunoSEQ multiplex PCR; TCRdb's copy has only in-frame clones and leaves some out. This repertoire shows some 48,000 clones, about 81% found once; its top ten account for about 14%. The sample consisted of peripheral blood. Receptors originate from a human donor with acute or convalescent COVID-19. The donor label of this sample is uncertain.

V and J are TRBV6-5 and TRBJ1-1, with D perhaps matching TRBD1 (5 bases). The CDR3 extends over 15 amino acids. In germline, CDR1 is MNHEY, CDR2 SVGAGI. V was shortened by 0 bases and J by 4 bases, with 12 bases between the two germline ends. CDR3 in DNA: TGTGCCAGCAGTTACTCCTTCCAGGGTGTCACTGAAGCTTTCTTT. Translation: CASSYSFQGVTEAFF.

This clone was observed once. The V gene is TRBV2, the J gene TRBJ1-2, with a weak D call TRBD1 (6 bases). Germline CDR1 SNHLY, CDR2 FYNNEI. This CDR3 is 15 amino acids long. Trimming left V 5 bases short and J 4 bases short, with 17 bases between. In nucleotides, the CDR3 is TGTGCCAGCAGTTCGGAACAGGGACGGTCCTATGGCTACACCTTC. Translation gives CASSSEQGRSYGYTF.

For the CDR3, the DNA is TGTGCCAGCAGCTCCCGGGACAGGGGGCCTGGCAATCAGCCCCAGCATTTT. Its translation: CASSSRDRGPGNQPQHF. This rearrangement joins TRBV5-4 to TRBJ1-5, with 12 bases fitting TRBD1. The J segment lost 2 bases and the V segment lost 3 bases, leaving 6 bases of the junction unmatched. The CDR3 runs to 17 residues. Germline CDR1 SGHNT, CDR2 YYREEE (reference sequence).

This chain joins TRBV13 and TRBJ2-1; TRBD2 matches at 9 bases. The CDR3 has 17 residues. J lost 6 bases, V lost 5 bases, and 14 bases had no gene match. Per the germline V gene, CDR1 is PRHDT and CDR2 is FYEKMQ (reference sequence). The CDR3 DNA reads as TGTGCCAGCAGCGACCCCGGGACTAGCTCTACCCTCAATGAGCAGTTCTTC. It yields the protein CASSDPGTSSTLNEQFF.

In DNA form, the CDR3 reads TGCGCCAGCAGCCGGGACACAGACTACGAGCAGTACTTC. This gives the protein CASSRDTDYEQYF. The V and J genes are TRBV4-1 and TRBJ2-7; weak D call: TRBD1 (6 bases). The length of the CDR3 is 13 residues. The V and J ends lost 4 bases and 3 bases respectively, with 10 bases between them. Germline CDR1 MGHRA, CDR2 YSYEKL.

This sequence joins TRBV20-1 and TRBJ1-5, with D perhaps TRBD1 (5 bases). The CDR3 has 14 residues. The V end lost 3 bases, the J end lost 3 bases, and 12 bases lay between the germline ends. Germline V gene lookup returns CDR1 DFQATT and CDR2 SNEGSKA (reference sequence). CDR3: CSASLGGDNQPQHF. CDR3 DNA sequence: TGCAGTGCTAGTTTGGGGGGGGACAATCAGCCCCAGCATTTT.

The chain joins TRBV4-3 to TRBJ1-4; 7 positions agree with TRBD1. Germline-derived CDR1 and CDR2 are LGHNA and YSLEER. The CDR3 covers 15 residues. The junction had 9 bases not matched to a gene; V was cut back by 5 bases and J by 6 bases. The CDR3 sequence: CASSWTGTEDEKLFF. The CDR3 coding sequence is TGCGCCAGCAGCTGGACCGGGACAGAGGATGAAAAACTGTTTTTT.

This clone was seen only once. The rearrangement uses TRBV11-3 and TRBJ2-1, with 7 bases that match TRBD1. Germline loops: CDR1 SGHNT, CDR2 YENEEA. The CDR3 covers 14 residues. V gave up 5 bases and J gave up 3 bases; unmatched junction bases: 4. The CDR3 reads CASSPGTVYNEQFF. CDR3 coding DNA: TGTGCCAGCAGCCCGGGGACAGTCTACAATGAGCAGTTCTTC.

The chain links TRBV6-4 to TRBJ1-1; a weak D match, TRBD1 (5 bases). This CDR3 is 15 amino acids long. V lost 2 bases, J lost 0 bases, and 10 bases lay in between. Germline lookup yields CDR1 MRHNA and CDR2 SNTAGT. CDR3 region: CASSDGGRMNTEAFF. The CDR3 nucleotides read TGTGCCAGCAGTGACGGGGGGAGGATGAACACTGAAGCTTTCTTT.

The chain carries TRBV6-5 and TRBJ2-1, with 9 bases identical to TRBD1. CDR1 and CDR2 (germline): MNHEY, SVGAGI. This CDR3 is 15 amino acids long. V lost 7 bases and J lost 3; bases outside the gene matches: 7. CDR3 in DNA: TGTGCCAGCAAACCCGACAGGGGGATCTACAATGAGCAGTTCTTC. Amino acid sequence: CASKPDRGIYNEQFF.

The chain employs TRBV9 and TRBJ1-1; D is unresolved. There are 16 residues in the CDR3. Germline-derived CDR1 and CDR2 are SGDLS and YYNGEE. V dropped 3 bases and J dropped 1 base, with 16 bases sitting between them. CDR3 in amino acids: CASSASGGIGNTEAFF. The CDR3, as DNA: TGTGCCAGCAGCGCCAGCGGCGGGATCGGGAACACTGAAGCTTTCTTT.

The rearrangement links TRBV18 to TRBJ2-7; D uncertain. The CDR3 spans 14 residues. Per germline, CDR1 KGHSH and CDR2 LQKENI. Trimming removed 2 bases at V and 1 base at J, with 9 bases between. This CDR3 is CASSPRQVSYEQYF. The CDR3 nucleotides are TGTGCCAGCTCACCAAGGCAGGTGTCCTACGAGCAGTACTTC. Using reference TRBV18 and TRBJ2-7 for the parts outside the CDR3, the full variable domain is NAGVMQNPRHLVRRRGQEARLRCSPMKGHSHVYWYRQLPEEGLKFMVYLQKENIIDESGMPKERFSAEFPKEGPSILRIQQVVRGDSAAYFCASSPRQVSYEQYFGPGTRLTVT.

The V call is TRBV7-9, the J call TRBJ2-1, with 7 bases matching TRBD2. The V gene's germline CDR1 is SEHNR and CDR2 FQNEAQ (reference sequence). Trimming took 3 bases from V and 5 from J; bases not matched to a gene: 7. CDR3 length: 15 residues. CDR3 sequence: CASSFGGSGNNEQFF. The CDR3 coding sequence is TGTGCCAGCAGCTTCGGCGGGAGCGGCAACAATGAGCAGTTCTTC.

The rearrangement joins TRBV28 to TRBJ2-3; 8 bases are a match to TRBD2. The V segment lost 5 bases and the J segment 3 bases; nucleotides outside the gene matches: 4. CDR3 length equals 14 residues. CDR1 MDHEN and CDR2 SYDVKM come from the germline V gene. The CDR3 loop is CASSPGLVTDTQYF. CDR3 DNA: TGTGCCAGCAGTCCGGGACTAGTTACAGATACGCAGTATTTT.

The chain links TRBV11-3 to TRBJ2-1; D may be TRBD2 (5 bases). V lost 5 bases, J lost 0 bases, and 11 bases lay in between. CDR3 size: 15 residues. Germline values: CDR1 SGHNT, CDR2 YENEEA. This CDR3 reads CASSPIGSSYNEQFF. The CDR3 DNA sequence: TGTGCCAGCAGCCCCATAGGGAGCTCCTACAATGAGCAGTTCTTC.

The V and J genes are TRBV11-2 and TRBJ2-5; 7 nucleotides match TRBD2. V lost 2 bases and J lost 1; bases outside the gene matches: 7. The CDR3 contains 16 residues. Per the germline V gene, CDR1 is SGHAT and CDR2 is FQNNGV. The CDR3 spells CASSLMAGAIQETQYF. The CDR3 DNA is TGTGCCAGCAGCTTAATGGCGGGAGCTATCCAAGAGACCCAGTACTTC.

This chain links TRBV6-2 or TRBV6-3 with TRBJ2-3; D is possibly TRBD2 (5 bases). CDR3 length: 15 residues. Germline V lookup: CDR1 MNHEY, CDR2 SVGEGT. Trimming stripped 4 bases from V and 1 base from J, with 12 bases between. The CDR3: CASSSGLARTDTQYF. The CDR3 nucleotides read TGTGCCAGCAGTTCTGGACTGGCACGCACAGATACGCAGTATTTT.

The chain joins TRBV24-1 to TRBJ1-2; 10 nucleotides agree with TRBD1. The CDR3 has 16 amino acids. Trimming removed 3 bases from V and 6 bases from J; junction bases left unmatched: 9. The V gene's germline CDR1 is KGHDR and CDR2 SFDVKD. CDR3 in DNA: TGTGCCACCAGTGATGAGACTCCCGGGACAGGGGATGGCTACACCTTC. Its protein product is CATSDETPGTGDGYTF.

This clone came up once. The chain has TRBV7-3 and TRBJ2-1, with 14 bases matching TRBD2. This CDR3 contains 17 residues. The junction had 6 bases not matched to a gene; V was cut back by 5 bases and J by 3 bases. Germline CDR1 SGHTA, CDR2 FQGTGA. In nucleotides, the CDR3 is TGTGCCAGCAGCCTCGGGACTAGCGGGGGAGTCTACAATGAGCAGTTCTTC. This translates into CASSLGTSGGVYNEQFF. The full variable domain, completed using reference TRBV7-3 and TRBJ2-1, is GAGVSQTPSNKVTEKGKYVELRCDPISGHTALYWYRQSLGQGPEFLIYFQGTGAADDSGLPNDRFFAVRPEGSVSTLKIQRTERGDSAVYLCASSLGTSGGVYNEQFFGPGTRLTVL.

V gene TRBV6-5 combines with J gene TRBJ1-4; D is unresolved. This CDR3 region has 14 residues. Per the germline V gene, CDR1 is MNHEY and CDR2 is SVGAGI. Trimming took 6 bases from V and 6 from J, leaving 14 bases between them. The DNA for the CDR3 is TGTGCCAGCAGCAACTACGAGGTGGATGAAAAACTGTTTTTT. Its translation is CASSNYEVDEKLFF.

In DNA form, the CDR3 reads TGTGCCAGCAGGGCGGGGGACTATGGCTACACCTTC. Translation gives CASRAGDYGYTF. The V call is TRBV7-2, the J call TRBJ1-2; a weak D match, TRBD1 (5 bases). The CDR3 covers 12 residues. V was trimmed by 6 bases and J by 3 bases, leaving 8 bases between them. CDR1 is SGHTA and CDR2 is FQGNSA in the germline V gene.

This sequence joins TRBV4-1 and TRBJ1-4; D perhaps matches TRBD1 (5 bases). Trimming pared 4 bases from V and 8 bases from J, leaving 11 bases between. From germline, CDR1 is MGHRA and CDR2 YSYEKL. This CDR3 is built from 13 residues. The CDR3 sequence is CASSRNRIEKLFF. The CDR3, as DNA: TGCGCCAGCAGCCGCAACAGGATCGAAAAACTGTTTTTT.

This sequence joins TRBV21-1 and TRBJ2-1; TRBD2, as called in the table, went unchecked against the DNA. TRBV21-1 is labeled a pseudogene. The CDR3 is 19 amino acids. The CDR3 reads CASSLPGGPIHSGLNEQFF. CDR3 nucleotide sequence: TGTGCCAGCAGCCTCCCGGGGGGGCCGATCCACTCTGGTCTCAATGAGCAGTTCTTC.

This sequence joins TRBV4-2 and TRBJ1-1, with D possibly being TRBD1 (5 bases). The CDR3 runs 15 residues. V lost 4 bases and J 1 base, leaving 13 bases between the germline ends. The germline V gene has CDR1 LGHNA and CDR2 YNFKEQ. CDR3 nucleotide sequence: TGTGCCAGCAGCCCAAGGCGGGGCCCGAACACTGAAGCTTTCTTT. Translation gives CASSPRRGPNTEAFF.

This chain connects TRBV18 to TRBJ1-5; 7 bases fit TRBD1. Per germline, CDR1 KGHSH and CDR2 LQKENI. The CDR3 totals 16 residues. The trim removed 1 base at V and 7 bases at J, leaving 10 bases unmatched. In nucleotides, the CDR3 is TGTGCCAGCTCACCACGGGGGGACAGCGCGAGCCAGCCCCAGCATTTT. Amino acids: CASSPRGDSASQPQHF.

The chain joins TRBV2 to TRBJ1-1, with D possibly matching TRBD1 (6 bases). The ends were cut back, 7 bases at V and 1 base at J, with 13 bases in the middle. Germline V gene data show CDR1 as SNHLY and CDR2 as FYNNEI. The CDR3 totals 14 residues. The CDR3 loop is CASNVRGGNTEAFF. In nucleotides, the CDR3 is TGTGCCAGCAATGTAAGGGGGGGGAACACTGAAGCTTTCTTT.